A single sample is the source of the 21 T cell receptor beta chains below, sequenced in a study of blood T cell repertoires in COVID-19. Assay used: immunoSEQ multiplex PCR; TCRdb lists only in-frame clones, some missing. The table shows around 370,000 clones, with around 90% occurring only once. Sequencing was performed on peripheral blood. These receptor sequences come from a man aged 18 to 29 with active or convalescent COVID-19.

This chain joins TRBV6-2 or TRBV6-3 and TRBJ1-5; unclear D gene. Trimming pared 4 bases from V and 6 bases from J, leaving 7 bases between. In germline, CDR1 is MNHEY, CDR2 SVGEGT. The CDR3 spans 12 residues. CDR3 sequence reads: CASSFPGQPQHF. CDR3 nucleotides: TGTGCCAGCAGTTTCCCGGGTCAGCCCCAGCATTTT.

This clone is a singleton in its sample. This rearrangement joins TRBV6-5 to TRBJ1-3; D is undetermined. This CDR3 is 13 amino acids long. Trimming took 8 bases from V and 0 from J, leaving 8 bases between them. The germline gives CDR1 MNHEY, CDR2 SVGAGI. CDR3 DNA sequence: TGTGCCAGCGAAGCGGGCTCTGGAAACACCATATATTTT. It specifies CASEAGSGNTIYF.

The sample holds a few counts of this clone. V usage is TRBV5-1 and J usage is TRBJ2-3, with D possibly TRBD2 on 6 matching bases. Deletions cut 6 bases from V and 0 bases from J, with 20 bases between. In germline, CDR1 is SGHRS, CDR2 YFSETQ. The length of the CDR3 is 17 residues. CDR3 loop: CASTFGNAGSSTDTQYF. CDR3 sequence (DNA): TGCGCCAGCACCTTTGGAAACGCGGGGTCTAGCACAGATACGCAGTATTTT.

V is TRBV3-1 (or the pseudogene TRBV3-2) and J is TRBJ2-6; tentatively, D is TRBD1 (7 bases). V was trimmed by 2 bases and J by 2 bases, leaving 13 bases between them. Germline CDR1 and CDR2: LGHDT and YNNKEL (reference sequence). The CDR3 covers 17 residues. DNA for the CDR3: TGTGCCAGCAGCCAATCGACAGGGAGGACTGGGGCCAACGTCCTGACTTTC. Protein sequence: CASSQSTGRTGANVLTF.

This clone was observed a handful of times. The V and J genes are TRBV28 and TRBJ2-7, with D perhaps matching TRBD1 (6 bases). Trimming took 6 bases from V and 4 from J, leaving 25 bases between them. The CDR3 runs to 17 residues. Germline CDR1 is MDHEN and CDR2 is SYDVKM. The DNA for the CDR3 is TGTGCCAGCAGCCCTACCTTGGACAGAATAACGAGTTACGAGCAGTACTTC. Protein sequence: CASSPTLDRITSYEQYF.

There are a few counts of this clone. V is TRBV5-1 and J is TRBJ2-2; D unresolved. In germline, CDR1 is SGHRS, CDR2 YFSETQ. V lost 10 bases and J lost 4, with 14 bases in between. The CDR3 extends over 13 amino acids. The CDR3, as DNA: TGCGCCTCCGTTTATGACTCCACCGGGGAGCTGTTTTTT. Amino acids: CASVYDSTGELFF.

This clone was recorded a few times. This chain joins TRBV6-6 and TRBJ1-1; D not certain. The V gene lost 1 base and the J gene lost 1 base, with 7 bases spanning the gap. This CDR3 region has 14 residues. The germline CDR1 and CDR2 sequences are MNHNY and SVGAGI (reference sequence). The CDR3: CASSYYSSNTEAFF. The CDR3 nucleotides are TGTGCCAGCAGTTACTACTCGTCGAACACTGAAGCTTTCTTT.

The chain combines TRBV5-4 with TRBJ1-2; TRBD1 aligns across 9 bases. Per the germline V gene, CDR1 is SGHNT and CDR2 is YYREEE (reference sequence). The CDR3 totals 13 residues. Trimming removed 4 bases from V and 4 bases from J; junction bases left unmatched: 2. The CDR3 loop is CASSGQGTYGYTF. CDR3 nucleotides: TGTGCCAGCAGCGGACAGGGGACCTATGGCTACACCTTC.

The CDR3 region has the DNA TGTGCCAGCAGTCCTAGCGGGATGATTTGGGAGCAGTTCTTC. Translating gives CASSPSGMIWEQFF. V usage is TRBV27 and J usage is TRBJ2-1, with 9 bases fitting TRBD2. The CDR3 is 14 amino acids. The V and J ends lost 5 bases and 10 bases, in that order; junction bases with no gene match: 9. Germline loops: CDR1 MNHEY, CDR2 SMNVEV (reference sequence).

The genes are TRBV19 and TRBJ1-1; 7 positions agree with TRBD1. The CDR3 spans 17 residues. Per the germline V gene, CDR1 is LNHDA and CDR2 is SQIVND (reference sequence). Trimming removed 3 bases from V and 3 bases from J; junction bases left unmatched: 13. The CDR3 protein is CASSIGDRTNLDTEAFF. In DNA form, the CDR3 reads TGTGCCAGTAGTATTGGGGACAGAACGAATCTTGACACTGAAGCTTTCTTT.

The chain has TRBV7-6 and TRBJ1-6; D gene ambiguous. CDR1 and CDR2 from the germline V gene are SGHVS and FNYEAQ. With 2 bases removed from V and 7 bases from J, the gap between germline ends came to 9 bases. This CDR3 spans 14 amino acids. The CDR3 spells CASSLSPMNSPLHF. DNA of the CDR3: TGTGCCAGCAGCTTAAGCCCGATGAATTCACCCCTCCACTTT. The full variable domain, its missing parts supplied by reference TRBV7-6 and TRBJ1-6, is GAGVSQSPRYKVTKRGQDVALRCDPISGHVSLYWYRQALGQGPEFLTYFNYEAQQDKSGLPNDRFSAERPEGSISTLTIQRTEQRDSAMYRCASSLSPMNSPLHFGNGTRLTVT.

The chain recombines TRBV14 with TRBJ2-5; the match to TRBD1 covers 7 bases. CDR3 size: 15 residues. V trimming: 4 bases; J trimming: 5 bases; junction bases outside the gene matches: 10. The germline V gene has CDR1 SGHDN and CDR2 FVKESK. CDR3 bases: TGTGCCAGCAGCCGTGGGACAGTCTTGGAGGAGACCCAGTACTTC. This codes for CASSRGTVLEETQYF.

This chain joins TRBV28 and TRBJ2-3, with TRBD2 matching 7 bases. Germline-derived CDR1 and CDR2 are MDHEN and SYDVKM. V shed 3 bases, J shed 1 base, and the junction held 7 bases outside the gene matches. The CDR3 runs 16 residues. The CDR3 DNA reads as TGTGCCAGCAGTTTCGGTCTAGCGGTGGGCACAGATACGCAGTATTTT. It specifies CASSFGLAVGTDTQYF.

The chain joins TRBV27 to TRBJ1-6; 7 positions agree with TRBD1. With 10 bases clipped from V and 6 bases from J, the junction kept 9 bases outside the gene matches. From germline, CDR1 is MNHEY and CDR2 SMNVEV (reference sequence). CDR3 length equals 14 residues. The CDR3 DNA reads as TGTGCCACCACGATCGGACAGGTTAATTCACCCCTCCACTTT. Translating it yields CATTIGQVNSPLHF.

CDR3 amino acids: CASSIGHPFRYEQYF. CDR3 bases: TGTGCCAGCAGCATAGGACACCCTTTCCGCTACGAGCAGTACTTC. The V and J genes are TRBV11-1 and TRBJ2-7; weak D call: TRBD1 (5 bases). This CDR3 has 15 amino acids. V lost 5 bases and J 3 bases, leaving 17 bases between the germline ends. Germline V gives CDR1 SGHAT, CDR2 FQDESV (reference sequence).

V gene TRBV11-2 combines with J gene TRBJ2-7; 9 positions match TRBD2. V shed 5 bases, J shed 2 bases, and the junction held 7 bases outside the gene matches. CDR1 is SGHAT and CDR2 is FQNNGV in the germline V gene. The CDR3 is 15 residues long. The CDR3 DNA follows: TGTGCCAGCAGCCTGCAAGCGGGAGGCCCCTACGAGCAGTACTTC. It yields the protein CASSLQAGGPYEQYF.

The V call is TRBV24-1, the J call TRBJ2-1, with D perhaps matching TRBD2 (5 bases). Trimming left V 2 bases short and J 9 bases short, with 16 bases between. CDR1 is KGHDR, CDR2 SFDVKD, per germline. The CDR3 is 15 residues long. This chain's CDR3 is CATSDWTPEESEQFF. CDR3 DNA sequence: TGTGCCACCAGTGATTGGACTCCAGAGGAGAGTGAGCAGTTCTTC.

A remark on this clone: Other DNA sequences within the sample encode an identical CDR3. This rearrangement joins TRBV27 to TRBJ1-3; 10 nucleotides line up with TRBD1. The length of the CDR3 is 16 residues. In germline, CDR1 is MNHEY, CDR2 SMNVEV (reference sequence). Trimming at V came to 0 bases and at J to 2 bases, leaving 1 base not matched to a gene. The CDR3 sequence: CASSLSGTGAGNTIYF. CDR3 coding DNA: TGTGCCAGCAGTTTATCAGGGACAGGGGCTGGAAACACCATATATTTT.

V and J are TRBV7-9 and TRBJ1-2; maybe TRBD1 (6 bases). The CDR3 is 12 residues long. CDR1 is SEHNR, CDR2 FQNEAQ, per germline (reference sequence). V lost 8 bases and J lost 8, with 15 bases in between. CDR3 sequence: CASSDRTAGYTF. In DNA form, the CDR3 reads TGTGCCAGCTCCGACAGGACGGCGGGCTACACCTTC. Drawing the rest from reference TRBV7-9 and TRBJ1-2, the complete variable domain is DTGVSQNPRHKITKRGQNVTFRCDPISEHNRLYWYRQTLGQGPEFLTYFQNEAQLEKSRLLSDRFSAERPKGSFSTLEIQRTEQGDSAMYLCASSDRTAGYTFGSGTRLTVV.

The chain's CDR3 is CASSVGPYTEAFF. DNA of the CDR3: TGTGCCAGCAGCGTAGGTCCATACACTGAAGCTTTCTTT. The chain combines TRBV9 with TRBJ1-1; D gene uncertain. The germline CDR1 and CDR2 sequences are SGDLS and YYNGEE. The CDR3 runs 13 residues. Trimming shortened V by 0 bases and J by 3 bases, and 6 bases separated the two germline ends.

The chain uses TRBV7-2 and TRBJ2-7; 7 bases map to TRBD1. Trimming at V came to 3 bases and at J to 6 bases, leaving 8 bases not matched to a gene. This CDR3 has 14 amino acids. Germline CDR1 reads SGHTA; CDR2 reads FQGNSA. As DNA, the CDR3 is TGTGCCAGCAGCTTGACGACAGGGTCGGCCGAGCAGTACTTC. Protein: CASSLTTGSAEQYF.